This TCR beta chain was identified during a study of blood T cell repertoires in COVID-19. Study details: Sources were T cells, B-cell-depleted T cells, or PBMCs; the material itself was cDNA or gDNA.

Germline V gene data show CDR1 as SGHDN and CDR2 as FVKESK. The V gene end was trimmed by 0 bases and the J gene end by 4 bases; junction bases not matched to a gene: 8. The CDR3 runs to 17 residues. This clone came up a few times. Per the authors' pipeline: Estimation of nucleated cell counts was performed using reference gene primer amplification. Repertoires were generated with immunoSEQ multiplex PCR, while TCRdb's copy carries only in-frame clones and drops some. Clonal size and the V and J genes are those of that table, whereas D and trimming came from the DNA. The table includes over 250,000 clones, approximately 91% detected once.

Sequencing input: peripheral blood. The receptor comes from a woman younger than 45 with acute or convalescent COVID-19. This chain links TRBV14 with TRBJ2-3; 9 nucleotides match TRBD2. CDR3 bases: TGTGCCAGCAGCCAAGATAGCGGGAGAGTTGGTGCAGATACGCAGTATTTT. It translates to CASSQDSGRVGADTQYF.